One sample yielded the 14 T cell receptor beta chains listed below, sequenced in a study of blood T cell repertoires in COVID-19. TCRdb's table, derived via immunoSEQ multiplex PCR, lists solely in-frame clones and lacks some. The data hold roughly 250,000 clones, with around 81% observed a single time. The specimen sequenced was peripheral blood. These receptors were collected from a person between 70 and 80 years old with COVID-19, enrolled during active disease.

This chain joins TRBV4-1 and TRBJ1-2, with D possibly TRBD1 on 6 matching bases. Per germline, CDR1 MGHRA and CDR2 YSYEKL. The CDR3 consists of 14 residues. V shed 1 base and J shed 8 bases, with 14 bases lying between them. The CDR3 DNA reads TGCGCCAGCAGCCAAGTAGGTCAGGGGAAGGGCTACACCTTC. This encodes CASSQVGQGKGYTF.

V usage is TRBV5-1 and J usage is TRBJ1-2, with D maybe TRBD1 (6 bases). This CDR3 region has 12 residues. Per germline, CDR1 SGHRS and CDR2 YFSETQ. V lost 5 bases to trimming and J lost 6 bases, with 11 bases between them. This chain's CDR3 is CASSNRADGYTF. DNA for the CDR3: TGCGCCAGCAGTAACAGGGCGGATGGCTACACCTTC.

The chain combines TRBV7-2 with TRBJ1-5; no reliable D call. This CDR3 has 16 residues. V lost 6 bases and J lost 1, with 16 bases in between. Germline CDR1 is SGHTA and CDR2 is FQGNSA. In DNA, the CDR3 is TGTGCCAGCAGGTGGAGTGGCTTGTCGAGCAATCAGCCCCAGCATTTT. It is translated as CASRWSGLSSNQPQHF.

J is TRBJ1-2 and V is TRBV7-2; D call uncertain. This CDR3 contains 13 residues. Germline V lookup: CDR1 SGHTA, CDR2 FQGNSA. Trimming left V 5 bases short and J 6 bases short, with 13 bases between. The DNA of the CDR3 is TGTGCCAGCAGCCGGACCCCGGGGAATGGCTACACCTTC. This encodes CASSRTPGNGYTF.

In DNA, the CDR3 is TGCGCCAGCAGCCAAGGAGCGACCCCAGATACGCAGTATTTT. It codes for CASSQGATPDTQYF. The chain carries TRBV4-1 and TRBJ2-3; D is uncertain. The CDR3 is 14 residues long. The V gene's germline CDR1 is MGHRA and CDR2 YSYEKL. The germline V and J ends were trimmed by 1 base and 4 bases, with 9 bases remaining between them.

The count of this clone is one. The rearrangement joins TRBV7-9 to TRBJ1-4, with D unresolved. Deletions cut 8 bases from V and 12 bases from J, with 34 bases between. Germline V gene data show CDR1 as SEHNR and CDR2 as FQNEAQ (reference sequence). The CDR3 contains 18 residues. DNA for the CDR3: TGTGCCAGCTCCCGAACCAACCCCACAGCGGTCTATCCCAGCGAACTGTTTTTT. It is translated as CASSRTNPTAVYPSELFF.

The chain recombines TRBV7-6 with TRBJ2-1, with TRBD2 identical over 10 bases. V dropped 0 bases and J dropped 0; count of bases not matched to a gene: 8. Germline loops: CDR1 SGHVS, CDR2 FNYEAQ. The CDR3 loop spans 19 amino acids. CDR3 loop: CASSLAAGGFRVSYNEQFF. For the CDR3, the DNA is TGTGCCAGCAGCTTAGCAGCGGGAGGGTTCCGAGTCTCCTACAATGAGCAGTTCTTC.

The J gene is TRBJ2-7, the V gene TRBV11-2; 11 nucleotides line up with TRBD1. Losses at the gene ends were 6 bases for V and 7 bases for J; bases not matched to a gene: 14. Germline CDR1 SGHAT, CDR2 FQNNGV. The CDR3 runs to 16 residues. The CDR3: CASRVDPGQGALEQYF. As DNA, the CDR3 is TGTGCCAGCAGAGTAGATCCCGGACAGGGGGCGTTAGAGCAGTACTTC. Full variable domain (rest looked up from reference TRBV11-2 and TRBJ2-7): EAGVAQSPRYKIIEKRQSVAFWCNPISGHATLYWYQQILGQGPKLLIQFQNNGVVDDSQLPKDRFSAERLKGVDSTLKIQPAKLEDSAVYLCASRVDPGQGALEQYFGPGTRLTVT.

J is TRBJ2-2 and V is TRBV2; weak D call: TRBD1 (6 bases). Germline V lookup: CDR1 SNHLY, CDR2 FYNNEI. The CDR3 loop spans 15 amino acids. V was clipped by 2 bases and J by 6 bases, with 13 bases between them. The CDR3 region is CASSEQGQSSGELFF. The DNA of the CDR3 is TGTGCCAGCAGTGAACAGGGACAATCATCCGGGGAGCTGTTTTTT.

This chain joins TRBV5-1 and TRBJ1-1; 9 bases fit TRBD1. The CDR3 runs 19 residues. Germline V lookup: CDR1 SGHRS, CDR2 YFSETQ. The V gene end was trimmed by 2 bases and the J gene end by 1 base; junction bases not matched to a gene: 15. CDR3 nucleotide sequence: TGCGCCAGCAGCTTTTCCGGGACAGGGTCATTTCGGAGGAACACTGAAGCTTTCTTT. It translates to CASSFSGTGSFRRNTEAFF.

This chain joins TRBV7-3 and TRBJ1-3; D remains ambiguous. The CDR3 spans 15 residues. Germline V gene lookup returns CDR1 SGHTA and CDR2 FQGTGA. Trimming pared 2 bases from V and 3 bases from J, leaving 11 bases between. The CDR3 coding sequence is TGTGCCAGCAGCTTAGGTGGAGGGTATGGAAACACCATATATTTT. Its protein product is CASSLGGGYGNTIYF.

The V gene is TRBV6-6, the J gene TRBJ1-2; D ambiguous. In germline, CDR1 is MNHNY, CDR2 SVGAGI (reference sequence). V was shortened by 6 bases and J by 0 bases, with 14 bases between the two germline ends. This CDR3 comprises 15 residues. Here the CDR3 reads CASSPRLQPNYGYTF. The CDR3 nucleotides read TGTGCCAGCAGCCCCAGGTTACAGCCTAACTATGGCTACACCTTC.

The chain recombines TRBV5-8 with TRBJ1-6; D perhaps matches TRBD1 (5 bases). The CDR3 sequence is 17 residues long. Trimming took 4 bases from V and 0 from J, leaving 14 bases between them. Looked up from germline, CDR1 is SGHTS and CDR2 is YDEGEE. This CDR3 reads CASSTEQVSSYNSPLHF. CDR3 in DNA: TGTGCCAGCAGCACCGAACAGGTAAGCTCCTATAATTCACCCCTCCACTTT.

V and J are TRBV19 and TRBJ2-2, with 8 bases aligning to TRBD1. The CDR3 sequence is 16 residues long. J was trimmed by 3 bases and V by 6 bases; bases with no gene match: 9. Germline-derived CDR1 and CDR2 are LNHDA and SQIVND (reference sequence). Here the CDR3 DNA reads TGTGCCAGTAGACTTCAGGGGGCTCGGGACACCGGGGAGCTGTTTTTT. This codes for CASRLQGARDTGELFF.